The next 27 T cell receptor beta chains were all read from a single sample in a study of blood T cell repertoires in COVID-19. Profiling relied on immunoSEQ multiplex PCR, and the TCRdb table lists in-frame clones only, not all of them. Of roughly 180,000 clones in the sample, about 85% were seen once. Sequencing used peripheral blood. The receptors shown here come from a woman aged 50 to 60 with COVID-19, enrolled during active disease.

This chain links TRBV5-4 with TRBJ1-6, with 10 bases identical to TRBD1. This CDR3 has 14 residues. After removal of 2 bases from V and 10 bases from J, the junction contained 3 bases not matched to a gene. Germline values: CDR1 SGHNT, CDR2 YYREEE (reference sequence). The CDR3 nucleotides are TGTGCCAGCAGCTTTGGGACAGGGGTATCACCCCTCCACTTT. Its protein is CASSFGTGVSPLHF. Looking up the rest from reference TRBV5-4 and TRBJ1-6 gives the full variable domain: ETGVTQSPTHLIKTRGQQVTLRCSSQSGHNTVSWYQQALGQGPQFIFQYYREEENGRGNFPPRFSGLQFPNYSSELNVNALELDDSALYLCASSFGTGVSPLHFGNGTRLTVT.

The V gene is TRBV6-2 or TRBV6-3, the J gene TRBJ2-1; TRBD2 aligns across 9 bases. The trim removed 0 bases at V and 5 bases at J, leaving 5 bases unmatched. This CDR3 comprises 16 residues. Per the germline V gene, CDR1 is MNHEY and CDR2 is SVGEGT. The CDR3 bases are TGTGCCAGCAGTTACTCTTCGCTAGCGGGGAACAATGAGCAGTTCTTC. Protein: CASSYSSLAGNNEQFF.

V gene TRBV19 combines with J gene TRBJ1-5; no definite D call. Germline V CDR1 and CDR2: LNHDA, SQIVND (reference sequence). The CDR3 has 13 amino acids. V was pared by 3 bases and J by 3 bases, with 6 bases between. In DNA form, the CDR3 reads TGTGCCAGTAGTATGTGGGCCAATCAGCCCCAGCATTTT. Protein: CASSMWANQPQHF.

This sequence joins TRBV19 and TRBJ2-3; no reliable D call. CDR3 length: 11 residues. V dropped 5 bases and J dropped 6 bases, with 6 bases sitting between them. Germline V gives CDR1 LNHDA, CDR2 SQIVND (reference sequence). In DNA, the CDR3 is TGTGCCAGTAGTCCGGGTGATACGCAGTATTTT. Encoded protein: CASSPGDTQYF.

This clone occurred once. Additional DNA sequences in this sample encode the identical CDR3. J is TRBJ2-7 and V is TRBV5-1, with TRBD1 identical over 10 bases. Germline CDR1 and CDR2: SGHRS and YFSETQ. CDR3 length: 15 residues. With 2 bases clipped from V and 4 bases from J, the junction kept 6 bases outside the gene matches. The CDR3 DNA reads as TGCGCCAGCAGCTTCGGTGGGACAGGGGTTTACGAGCAGTACTTC. Translated, it gives CASSFGGTGVYEQYF.

This clone was observed a single time. V and J are TRBV19 and TRBJ1-2; D possibly corresponds to TRBD1 (5 bases). Germline V gene lookup returns CDR1 LNHDA and CDR2 SQIVND (reference sequence). CDR3 length: 13 amino acids. V was trimmed by 5 bases and J by 4 bases, leaving 11 bases between them. Here the CDR3 reads CASSPTEVYGYTF. DNA of the CDR3: TGTGCCAGTAGTCCGACAGAAGTCTATGGCTACACCTTC.

The chain combines TRBV5-1 with TRBJ2-3; 16 bases agree with TRBD2. The germline V gene encodes CDR1 SGHRS and CDR2 YFSETQ. V lost 7 bases and J lost 3; bases outside the gene matches: 8. CDR3 length: 17 residues. CDR3 sequence: CASEGLAGGKATDTQYF. The CDR3 DNA is TGCGCCAGCGAGGGACTAGCGGGGGGGAAGGCGACAGATACGCAGTATTTT.

This clone was seen more than once but under ten times. The chain couples TRBV2 to TRBJ1-1, with D possibly matching TRBD1 (5 bases). The CDR3 has 16 residues. The V end was cut by 6 bases, the J end by 0 bases, with 17 bases between. The germline V gene encodes CDR1 SNHLY and CDR2 FYNNEI. The CDR3 DNA reads as TGTGCCAGCAGCTTAAGGTCTGCCAGGGTGAACACTGAAGCTTTCTTT. Encoded protein: CASSLRSARVNTEAFF.

The CDR3 region has the DNA TGTGCCAGCAAGGTTCGGCGGCGGTACCAAGAGACCCAGTACTTC. Protein sequence: CASKVRRRYQETQYF. This rearrangement joins TRBV6-5 to TRBJ2-5; D remains ambiguous. V was clipped by 7 bases and J by 0 bases, with 15 bases between them. Germline CDR1 is MNHEY and CDR2 is SVGAGI. There are 15 residues in the CDR3.

CDR3 in amino acids: CASSPGGGGGEAFF. CDR3 nucleotides: TGTGCCAGCAGCCCAGGAGGGGGGGGCGGTGAAGCTTTCTTT. The chain recombines TRBV7-3 with TRBJ1-1, with TRBD1 as a possible D gene (6 bases). Per germline, CDR1 SGHTA and CDR2 FQGTGA. Trimming pared 5 bases from V and 7 bases from J, leaving 17 bases between. The CDR3 is 14 amino acids. The complete variable domain, with remaining parts taken from reference TRBV7-3 and TRBJ1-1, reads GAGVSQTPSNKVTEKGKYVELRCDPISGHTALYWYRQSLGQGPEFLIYFQGTGAADDSGLPNDRFFAVRPEGSVSTLKIQRTERGDSAVYLCASSPGGGGGEAFFGQGTRLTVV.

The gene calls are TRBV5-4 and TRBJ1-2; a possible D gene is TRBD1 (6 bases). The V and J ends lost 0 bases and 2 bases respectively, with 11 bases between them. The CDR3 sequence is 15 residues long. Germline V lookup: CDR1 SGHNT, CDR2 YYREEE (reference sequence). DNA of the CDR3: TGTGCCAGCAGCTTGGCCGGGGGGGCAAACTATGGCTACACCTTC. Translating gives CASSLAGGANYGYTF.

The J gene is TRBJ1-5, the V gene TRBV28, with 10 bases lining up with TRBD1. The V gene end was trimmed by 6 bases and the J gene end by 2 bases; junction bases not matched to a gene: 10. Germline CDR1 is MDHEN and CDR2 is SYDVKM. This CDR3 has 17 amino acids. CDR3 in amino acids: CASSCPGQGYGNQPQHF. The CDR3 nucleotides are TGTGCCAGCAGCTGTCCGGGACAGGGGTATGGCAATCAGCCCCAGCATTTT.

The count of this clone is one. The rearrangement uses TRBV5-1 and TRBJ2-2; 13 nucleotides match TRBD2. Germline CDR1 and CDR2: SGHRS and YFSETQ. The V segment lost 4 bases and the J segment 1 base; nucleotides outside the gene matches: 4. This CDR3 is built from 17 residues. CDR3 sequence: CASSLGLAGMNTGELFF. As DNA, the CDR3 is TGCGCCAGCAGCCTGGGACTAGCGGGGATGAACACCGGGGAGCTGTTTTTT. The whole variable domain, remainder taken from reference TRBV5-1 and TRBJ2-2, is KAGVTQTPRYLIKTRGQQVTLSCSPISGHRSVSWYQQTPGQGLQFLFEYFSETQRNKGNFPGRFSGRQFSNSRSEMNVSTLELGDSALYLCASSLGLAGMNTGELFFGEGSRLTVL.

The chain carries TRBV27 and TRBJ1-1; TRBD1 is a possible D gene (6 bases). The CDR3 contains 14 residues. CDR1 is MNHEY, CDR2 SMNVEV, per germline (reference sequence). V was shortened by 2 bases and J by 4 bases, with 11 bases between the two germline ends. The CDR3 bases are TGTGCCAGCAGTTTACTAAGGGGGTTCACTGAAGCTTTCTTT. It translates to CASSLLRGFTEAFF.

This clone was observed once. This sequence joins TRBV9 and TRBJ2-5, with TRBD2 matching 11 bases. The V segment lost 0 bases and the J segment 1 base; nucleotides outside the gene matches: 8. Germline values: CDR1 SGDLS, CDR2 YYNGEE. The CDR3 contains 18 residues. The CDR3 DNA reads as TGTGCCAGCAGCGTAGTGGCTAGCGGGGGGCCCTTCCAAGAGACCCAGTACTTC. Translated, it gives CASSVVASGGPFQETQYF.

This clone came up a few times. The identical CDR3 is also encoded by other nucleotide sequences in the sample. CDR3 sequence reads: CASSSGQGSTEAFF. For the CDR3, the DNA is TGTGCCAGCAGCTCGGGACAGGGAAGTACTGAAGCTTTCTTT. The chain joins TRBV11-2 to TRBJ1-1, with 9 bases lining up with TRBD1. Germline CDR1 reads SGHAT; CDR2 reads FQNNGV. V lost 4 bases, J lost 5 bases, and 5 bases stayed unmatched. The CDR3 length is 14 residues.

The table lists this clone with a few counts. This rearrangement joins TRBV5-4 to TRBJ1-4; D not certain. Between the trimmed V and J ends, which lost 0 bases and 7 bases, there was a span of 13 bases. Germline CDR1 reads SGHNT; CDR2 reads YYREEE (reference sequence). This CDR3 spans 15 amino acids. CDR3 nucleotides: TGTGCCAGCAGCTTGGCTGGAGGCCTATCTGAAAAACTGTTTTTT. Translated, it gives CASSLAGGLSEKLFF.

This chain links TRBV6-2 or TRBV6-3 with TRBJ1-1, with TRBD1 as a possible D gene (5 bases). The CDR3 loop spans 15 amino acids. V gave up 6 bases and J gave up 0 bases, with 14 bases separating them. Germline assignment: CDR1 MNHEY and CDR2 SVGEGT. Here the CDR3 reads CASSPGGVMNTEAFF. CDR3 in DNA: TGTGCCAGCAGCCCCGGGGGGGTCATGAACACTGAAGCTTTCTTT.

The rearrangement links TRBV12-3 or TRBV12-4 to TRBJ1-1; D is undetermined. V shed 9 bases and J shed 0 bases, with 11 bases lying between them. The CDR3 extends over 13 amino acids. The CDR3, as DNA: TGTGCCAGTGTCGTGGCCCTGAACACTGAAGCTTTCTTT. Translating it yields CASVVALNTEAFF.

This clone appeared once. The genes are TRBV3-1 (or the pseudogene TRBV3-2) and TRBJ1-3; 7 bases line up with TRBD1. Germline V gives CDR1 LGHDT, CDR2 YNNKEL (reference sequence). The CDR3 covers 15 residues. J was trimmed by 6 bases and V by 3 bases; bases with no gene match: 8. The CDR3 here is CASSQGGTVTNTIYF. CDR3 bases: TGTGCCAGCAGCCAGGGTGGGACAGTCACAAACACCATATATTTT.

V usage is TRBV6-5 and J usage is TRBJ2-3, with D maybe TRBD2 (6 bases). The CDR3 spans 14 residues. V was pared by 2 bases and J by 0 bases, with 6 bases between. The germline V gene encodes CDR1 MNHEY and CDR2 SVGAGI. CDR3 sequence reads: CASSYGRSTDTQYF. In DNA form, the CDR3 reads TGTGCCAGCAGTTACGGGAGGAGCACAGATACGCAGTATTTT.

This clone was seen a few times. The chain combines TRBV11-2 with TRBJ1-1; D not certain. Looked up from germline, CDR1 is SGHAT and CDR2 is FQNNGV. Trimming pared 4 bases from V and 6 bases from J, leaving 12 bases between. The CDR3 totals 13 residues. The chain's CDR3 is CASSSQSGSEAFF. The CDR3 DNA follows: TGTGCCAGCAGCTCCCAGTCCGGGTCTGAAGCTTTCTTT.

There are a few counts of this clone. This chain uses TRBV2 with TRBJ1-3; weak D call: TRBD1 (6 bases). The V end lost 0 bases, the J end lost 1 base, and 13 bases lay between the germline ends. From germline, CDR1 is SNHLY and CDR2 FYNNEI. The CDR3 runs 17 residues. The CDR3 DNA reads TGTGCCAGCAGTGAAGCGGGGGCGGGGGCTTCTGGAAACACCATATATTTT. Translation: CASSEAGAGASGNTIYF.

The chain recombines TRBV6-2 or TRBV6-3 with TRBJ2-3; a weak D match, TRBD1 (6 bases). This CDR3 has 16 amino acids. Germline CDR1 reads MNHEY; CDR2 reads SVGEGT. Between the trimmed V and J ends, which lost 2 bases and 3 bases, there was a span of 15 bases. The CDR3 loop is CASSYPGRGVTDTQYF. CDR3 sequence (DNA): TGTGCCAGCAGTTACCCGGGCAGGGGTGTGACAGATACGCAGTATTTT.

The CDR3 protein is CSVRGSQGRNEQYF. The CDR3 DNA sequence: TGCAGCGTTAGGGGTAGCCAGGGCAGAAACGAGCAGTACTTC. The rearrangement links TRBV29-1 to TRBJ2-7; possible D gene TRBD1, 5 bases. The CDR3 length is 14 residues. With 5 bases removed from V and 5 bases from J, the gap between germline ends came to 19 bases. Germline-derived CDR1 and CDR2 are SQVTM and ANQGSEA.

This chain connects TRBV7-2 to TRBJ2-2; 7 nucleotides align to TRBD1. Germline V gene data show CDR1 as SGHTA and CDR2 as FQGNSA. There are 14 residues in the CDR3. The V and J ends lost 5 bases and 2 bases, in that order; junction bases with no gene match: 2. DNA of the CDR3: TGTGCCAGCAGCAGGGACAGTAACACCGGGGAGCTGTTTTTT. Encoded protein: CASSRDSNTGELFF.

This clone was seen only once. J is TRBJ2-7 and V is TRBV12-3 or TRBV12-4, with TRBD1 matching 7 bases. Losses at the gene ends were 5 bases for V and 4 bases for J; bases not matched to a gene: 5. This CDR3 contains 13 residues. CDR3 region: CASSGRDRYEQYF. The CDR3 DNA follows: TGTGCCAGCAGTGGCCGGGACAGATACGAGCAGTACTTC.